Listed here is a single T cell receptor (beta chain). Its antigen is not identified. Sorted populations were all over 95% pure. The CDR3 covers 11 residues. The ends were cut back, 4 bases at V and 4 bases at J, with 4 bases in the middle. Germline V lookup: CDR1 GTSNPN, CDR2 SVGIG (reference sequence). This sample was included in a study of beta chain features in type 1 diabetes. Study-wide points: Shortening that was moderate but significant affected the TCRB CDR3s of Type 1 diabetes patients in all four CD4+ subsets. Fewer insertions but more deletions were seen at VDJ junctions in type 1 diabetes patients. Within the patient group, naive, central memory and Treg TCRB repertoires appeared more similar to each other than within healthy donors.

Expressed TCRB transcripts were sequenced, since all the RNA that had been isolated was reverse transcribed. The table came from immunoSEQ multiplex PCR; TCRdb's copy has only in-frame clones and leaves some out. The profile shows roughly 500,000 clones, over 25% of them singletons. The sequenced sample was naive CD4+ T cells from blood. The chain joins TRBV30 to TRBJ1-4; D is unclear. The TCR sequence derives from a man aged 18 to 29 in good health. DNA for the CDR3: TGTGCCTGGACCGTTAATGAAAAACTGTTTTTT. Its protein product is CAWTVNEKLFF.